One TCR beta chain is described in this entry. The antigen is not known. This specimen belongs to a study of OX40 agonist ivuxolimab in advanced cancers. The overall study: There were three patients with partial responses, one having hepatocellular carcinoma and two cutaneous melanoma.

Study-level points and caveats: On average, CD8+ T cells had more expanded clones than CD4+.

V lost 10 bases, J lost 7 bases, and 9 bases stayed unmatched. The germline CDR1 and CDR2 sequences are MNHEY and SMNVEV (reference sequence). This CDR3 has 12 amino acids. It was autoimmune disease history or systemic immunosuppression that excluded patients. The investigators sampled blood at baseline, at cycle 4 day 1, and at cycle 7 day 1. The method was immunoSEQ multiplex PCR; TCRdb's version includes in-frame clones alone and lacks a portion of them. This table has about 14,000 clones, approximately 95% appearing once. This chain uses TRBV27 with TRBJ2-5, with 7 bases that match TRBD1. The specimen comprised CD4+ or CD8+ T cells sorted from blood, sampled in a trial of the OX40 agonist ivuxolimab. The source of this sequence is an adult with an advanced solid tumor such as melanoma, head and neck, liver or kidney cancer. CDR3: CATTGTEGTQYF. CDR3 nucleotide sequence: TGTGCCACGACCGGGACAGAAGGGACCCAGTACTTC.